This T cell receptor (beta chain) was sequenced in a study of shared clonotypes between healthy human individuals. The authors sequenced unsorted PBMC DNA on ten immunoSEQ deep assay plates. This table comes from immunoSEQ multiplex PCR, and its TCRdb copy is limited to in-frame clones, with some not included. Of about 490,000 clones in the sample, 65% to 80% were seen once. CDR1 and CDR2 from the germline V gene are KGHSH and LQKENI. The CDR3 is 15 amino acids. Trimming removed 6 bases from V and 4 bases from J, with 16 bases in between. The receptor's source is a woman in her thirties or forties in good health. Some clones in this sample may be carry-over from other donors' samples. Sequencing was performed on PBMCs. V is TRBV18 and J is TRBJ1-5, with D possibly matching TRBD1 (6 bases). This CDR3 reads CASSPGTNRNQPQHF. Written as DNA, the CDR3 is TGTGCCAGCTCCCCGGGGACAAATCGGAATCAGCCCCAGCATTTT. Filled out from reference TRBV18 and TRBJ1-5, the complete variable domain reads NAGVMQNPRHLVRRRGQEARLRCSPMKGHSHVYWYRQLPEEGLKFMVYLQKENIIDESGMPKERFSAEFPKEGPSILRIQQVVRGDSAAYFCASSPGTNRNQPQHFGDGTRLSIL.